The 10 T cell receptor beta chains listed next were all sequenced from one sample in a study of control samples from healthy donors and cancer patients. Assay: immunoSEQ multiplex PCR; the TCRdb copy retains only in-frame clones and omits some. Of about 100,000 clones in the sample, roughly 79% were seen once. The sample consisted of blood. The receptors come from a man between 18 and 29 years old in good health.

This clone was picked up many times. The chain carries TRBV3-1 (or the pseudogene TRBV3-2) and TRBJ1-2; TRBD1 is a possible D gene (5 bases). This CDR3 is built from 15 residues. Germline V gene lookup returns CDR1 LGHDT and CDR2 YNNKEL (reference sequence). The V end was cut by 1 base, the J end by 4 bases, with 13 bases between. The CDR3 protein is CASSQGRGRAYGYTF. Here the CDR3 DNA reads TGTGCCAGCAGCCAAGGAAGGGGCAGGGCCTATGGCTACACCTTC.

The chain has TRBV5-1 and TRBJ2-6; 9 bases are a match to TRBD1. V was clipped by 2 bases and J by 2 bases; unmatched bases: 5. CDR3 length: 17 residues. Germline V lookup: CDR1 SGHRS, CDR2 YFSETQ. This CDR3 reads CASSFTGGPAGANVLTF. The CDR3 nucleotides read TGCGCCAGCAGCTTTACAGGGGGCCCTGCTGGGGCCAACGTCCTGACTTTC.

The chain carries TRBV20-1 and TRBJ1-1, with 8 positions matching TRBD1. V lost 3 bases, J lost 5 bases, and 5 bases stayed unmatched. The CDR3 has 13 residues. Germline CDR1 DFQATT, CDR2 SNEGSKA (reference sequence). CDR3 nucleotides: TGCAGTGCTAGTTTACAGGGGGGGACTGAAGCTTTCTTT. This codes for CSASLQGGTEAFF.

The V call is TRBV7-9, the J call TRBJ2-5; a weak D match, TRBD1 (5 bases). Looked up from germline, CDR1 is SEHNR and CDR2 is FQNEAQ (reference sequence). The CDR3 extends over 14 amino acids. The ends were cut back, 7 bases at V and 1 base at J, with 13 bases in the middle. The CDR3 DNA reads as TGTGCCAGCACCGAAGGGGCAGCCCAAGAGACCCAGTACTTC. Residues: CASTEGAAQETQYF.

V usage is TRBV5-6 and J usage is TRBJ2-3; perhaps TRBD2 as D (5 bases). The V and J ends lost 1 base and 0 bases respectively, with 9 bases between them. The CDR3 has 15 residues. Germline CDR1 reads SGHDT; CDR2 reads YYEEEE. CDR3 amino acids: CASSLISDSTDTQYF. CDR3 DNA: TGTGCCAGCAGCTTGATTAGCGACAGCACAGATACGCAGTATTTT.

The rearrangement links TRBV6-5 to TRBJ2-2, with a weak D call TRBD1 (6 bases). The V gene's germline CDR1 is MNHEY and CDR2 SVGAGI. V gave up 2 bases and J gave up 5 bases, with 15 bases separating them. This CDR3 is built from 16 residues. For the CDR3, the DNA is TGTGCCAGCAGTTACCTGGGGGCATCAAATACCGGGGAGCTGTTTTTT. Translation gives CASSYLGASNTGELFF.

The chain uses TRBV19 and TRBJ2-6, with 8 bases fitting TRBD1. Germline-derived CDR1 and CDR2 are LNHDA and SQIVND (reference sequence). Trimming cost V 3 bases and J 0 bases; bases outside gene matches: 4. This CDR3 is 17 amino acids long. The CDR3, as DNA: TGTGCCAGTAGTATTGGGACAGGTTACTCTGGGGCCAACGTCCTGACTTTC. Translating gives CASSIGTGYSGANVLTF.

This chain links TRBV19 with TRBJ2-1; 11 nucleotides agree with TRBD2. This CDR3 is built from 17 residues. Germline V gene sequence: CDR1 LNHDA, CDR2 SQIVND (reference sequence). V was clipped by 3 bases and J by 1 base; unmatched bases: 5. The CDR3 sequence is CASSMESSGGSYNEQFF. In DNA, the CDR3 is TGTGCCAGTAGTATGGAATCTAGCGGGGGGTCCTACAATGAGCAGTTCTTC. Drawing the rest from reference TRBV19 and TRBJ2-1, the complete variable domain is DGGITQSPKYLFRKEGQNVTLSCEQNLNHDAMYWYRQDPGQGLRLIYYSQIVNDFQKGDIAEGYSVSREKKESFPLTVTSAQKNPTAFYLCASSMESSGGSYNEQFFGPGTRLTVL.

The chain recombines TRBV7-6 with TRBJ1-1; no clear D. This CDR3 region has 16 residues. The germline gives CDR1 SGHVS, CDR2 FNYEAQ. The V gene lost 5 bases and the J gene lost 0 bases, with 16 bases spanning the gap. CDR3 DNA sequence: TGTGCCAGCAGCCAAGAGACTACTAAACTGAACACTGAAGCTTTCTTT. As protein: CASSQETTKLNTEAFF.

This clone has just one count. The chain joins TRBV2 to TRBJ2-4; no firm D call. There are 14 residues in the CDR3. V lost 8 bases to trimming and J lost 0 bases, with 11 bases between them. Germline-derived CDR1 and CDR2 are SNHLY and FYNNEI. The CDR3, as DNA: TGTGCCAGCCAATACAGAGAAGCCAAAAACATTCAGTACTTC. It encodes CASQYREAKNIQYF.